Following are 28 T cell receptor beta chains from one sample sequenced in a study of cytomegalovirus exposure and HLA in healthy donors. The study ran its PCR with 60 Vbeta and 13 Jbeta primers. Assay used: immunoSEQ multiplex PCR; TCRdb lists only in-frame clones, some missing. Of approximately 150,000 clones in the sample, around 79% were seen once. The sample taken for sequencing was PBMCs. The receptors stem from a female donor in good health and CMV-seronegative.

Here the CDR3 reads CASSIKQGANEKLFF. CDR3 DNA sequence: TGTGCCAGCAGCATTAAACAGGGGGCTAATGAAAAACTGTTTTTT. This rearrangement joins TRBV9 to TRBJ1-4; 8 bases agree with TRBD1. The CDR3 has 15 amino acids. Trimming at V came to 4 bases and at J to 3 bases, leaving 5 bases not matched to a gene. The germline gives CDR1 SGDLS, CDR2 YYNGEE.

V gene TRBV19 combines with J gene TRBJ1-2, with D tentatively TRBD1 (5 bases). CDR1 and CDR2 from the germline V gene are LNHDA and SQIVND (reference sequence). CDR3 length: 12 residues. The V gene lost 8 bases and the J gene lost 8 bases, with 15 bases spanning the gap. The CDR3 region is CASLGLSGGYTF. The DNA of the CDR3 is TGTGCCAGTCTGGGGCTCTCCGGGGGCTACACCTTC.

This clone has only one observation. The chain has TRBV28 and TRBJ2-7, with D perhaps TRBD2 (6 bases). The V and J ends lost 6 bases and 7 bases respectively, with 13 bases between them. This CDR3 is 12 amino acids long. The germline V gene has CDR1 MDHEN and CDR2 SYDVKM. CDR3 loop: CASSRLGREQYF. As DNA, the CDR3 is TGTGCCAGCAGCAGACTAGGAAGGGAGCAGTACTTC.

The chain carries TRBV19 and TRBJ1-2, with a possible D match to TRBD1 (5 bases). Germline CDR1 is LNHDA and CDR2 is SQIVND (reference sequence). V was clipped by 8 bases and J by 0 bases, with 10 bases between them. The CDR3 loop spans 13 amino acids. The CDR3 DNA follows: TGTGCCAGTGCCTGGACATCTAACTATGGCTACACCTTC. Translated: CASAWTSNYGYTF.

The rearrangement links TRBV19 to TRBJ1-5, with 7 bases fitting TRBD1. The CDR3 spans 14 residues. J lost 1 base, V lost 5 bases, and 2 bases had no gene match. CDR1 and CDR2 from the germline V gene are LNHDA and SQIVND (reference sequence). This CDR3 is CASSPDRSNQPQHF. The CDR3 DNA sequence: TGTGCCAGTAGTCCGGACAGGAGCAATCAGCCCCAGCATTTT.

J is TRBJ1-1 and V is TRBV5-1; D is uncertain. The CDR3 is made up of 13 amino acids. Between the trimmed V and J ends, which lost 4 bases and 2 bases, there was a span of 9 bases. The germline gives CDR1 SGHRS, CDR2 YFSETQ. CDR3 protein: CASSSSGNTEAFF. The CDR3 DNA is TGCGCCAGCAGCAGCTCAGGAAACACTGAAGCTTTCTTT. Supplemented by reference TRBV5-1 and TRBJ1-1, the full variable domain reads KAGVTQTPRYLIKTRGQQVTLSCSPISGHRSVSWYQQTPGQGLQFLFEYFSETQRNKGNFPGRFSGRQFSNSRSEMNVSTLELGDSALYLCASSSSGNTEAFFGQGTRLTVV.

The J gene is TRBJ2-7, the V gene TRBV10-3, with 10 bases identical to TRBD2. This CDR3 comprises 16 residues. Germline assignment: CDR1 ENHRY and CDR2 SYGVKD. V lost 4 bases and J lost 1; bases outside the gene matches: 7. The CDR3 reads CAISAGLAAISYEQYF. CDR3 in DNA: TGTGCCATCAGTGCAGGACTAGCGGCAATATCCTACGAGCAGTACTTC.

The genes are TRBV5-1 and TRBJ2-2, with D tentatively TRBD2 (6 bases). Deletions cut 4 bases from V and 2 bases from J, with 9 bases between. Germline-derived CDR1 and CDR2 are SGHRS and YFSETQ. This CDR3 has 14 residues. In DNA, the CDR3 is TGCGCCAGCAGCGGAGGGAGAAACACCGGGGAGCTGTTTTTT. Its translation: CASSGGRNTGELFF.

This clone was seen just once. The chain combines TRBV7-2 with TRBJ1-2; 7 positions agree with TRBD1. The CDR3 loop spans 14 amino acids. Trimming took 1 base from V and 4 from J; bases not matched to a gene: 3. Germline CDR1 and CDR2: SGHTA and FQGNSA. CDR3 region: CASSLDRGPYGYTF. CDR3 bases: TGTGCCAGCAGCTTAGACAGGGGCCCCTATGGCTACACCTTC.

This clone was observed a few times. The gene calls are TRBV29-1 and TRBJ1-2; D is unclear. V was pared by 8 bases and J by 8 bases, with 15 bases between. The CDR3 has 11 residues. Germline V lookup: CDR1 SQVTM, CDR2 ANQGSEA. CDR3 bases: TGCAGCACGTCGGGGATGAGGGGCTACACCTTC. Translation: CSTSGMRGYTF.

J is TRBJ2-7 and V is TRBV4-3; 8 bases are a match to TRBD2. V lost 0 bases and J lost 9; bases outside the gene matches: 13. Germline-derived CDR1 and CDR2 are LGHNA and YSLEER. The length of the CDR3 is 16 residues. Here the CDR3 reads CASSQDPSGAGESQYF. Here the CDR3 DNA reads TGCGCCAGCAGCCAAGACCCCAGTGGAGCGGGAGAATCGCAGTACTTC.

This rearrangement joins TRBV19 to TRBJ1-1, with 9 bases identical to TRBD1. With V trimmed by 5 bases and J by 6 bases, 10 bases remained unmatched. This CDR3 is built from 15 residues. CDR1 and CDR2 from the germline V gene are LNHDA and SQIVND (reference sequence). DNA of the CDR3: TGTGCCAGTAGTCCCGAGGACAGGGGACCATCTGAAGCTTTCTTT. Translation: CASSPEDRGPSEAFF. The whole variable domain, remainder taken from reference TRBV19 and TRBJ1-1, is DGGITQSPKYLFRKEGQNVTLSCEQNLNHDAMYWYRQDPGQGLRLIYYSQIVNDFQKGDIAEGYSVSREKKESFPLTVTSAQKNPTAFYLCASSPEDRGPSEAFFGQGTRLTVV.

In its sample, this clone was seen a few times. The rearrangement links TRBV2 to TRBJ2-5; 7 bases agree with TRBD1. Germline loops: CDR1 SNHLY, CDR2 FYNNEI. After removal of 3 bases from V and 7 bases from J, the junction contained 11 bases not matched to a gene. CDR3 size: 15 residues. The CDR3 DNA sequence: TGTGCCAGCAGTGAGCAAGGACAGGCCCTTGGGACCCAGTACTTC. Encoded protein: CASSEQGQALGTQYF.

The gene calls are TRBV6-1 and TRBJ2-7; a weak D match, TRBD1 (6 bases). Germline CDR1 reads MNHNS; CDR2 reads SASEGT. The CDR3 loop spans 14 amino acids. V lost 11 bases, J lost 5 bases, and 22 bases lay in between. The CDR3 region is CAAITPGEWHEQYF. The CDR3 DNA reads as TGTGCCGCAATCACGCCAGGGGAGTGGCACGAGCAGTACTTC.

This sequence joins TRBV11-2 and TRBJ2-7, with a possible D match to TRBD2 (6 bases). Germline CDR1 reads SGHAT; CDR2 reads FQNNGV. CDR3 length: 14 amino acids. Trimming removed 5 bases from V and 1 base from J, with 12 bases in between. The CDR3 DNA follows: TGTGCCAGCAGCCAGATCGGGACTTCCTACGAGCAGTACTTC. Protein product: CASSQIGTSYEQYF.

A word on this clone: Lacking the conserved final phenylalanine or tryptophan, this CDR3 likely reflects a read error. The chain recombines TRBV7-2 with TRBJ2-7, with 8 bases that match TRBD1. Germline CDR1 and CDR2: SGHTA and FQGNSA. The CDR3 has 14 residues. The junction had 5 bases not matched to a gene; V was cut back by 4 bases and J by 3 bases. The CDR3, as DNA: TGTGCCAGCAGCTACCGACAGGGGAACTACGAGCAGTACCTC. Its protein product is CASSYRQGNYEQYL.

V gene TRBV14 combines with J gene TRBJ1-2; 12 nucleotides agree with TRBD1. The CDR3 is 16 residues long. Germline CDR1 SGHDN, CDR2 FVKESK. V lost 1 base, J lost 7 bases, and 7 bases stayed unmatched. This CDR3 is CASSQVPGQGAAGYTF. The CDR3 DNA follows: TGTGCCAGCAGCCAAGTACCGGGACAGGGGGCCGCTGGCTACACCTTC.

This clone has more than one count but fewer than ten. The J gene is TRBJ2-1, the V gene TRBV4-1, with 7 bases matching TRBD2. CDR1 and CDR2 from the germline V gene are MGHRA and YSYEKL. CDR3 size: 14 residues. Germline trimming cut 6 bases from V and 5 bases from J; bases unmatched to any gene: 7. CDR3 sequence: CASRDSGANNEQFF. The CDR3 bases are TGCGCCAGCAGAGACAGCGGGGCGAACAATGAGCAGTTCTTC.

This rearrangement joins TRBV7-2 to TRBJ2-5, with 14 bases fitting TRBD2. This CDR3 contains 19 residues. Germline lookup yields CDR1 SGHTA and CDR2 FQGNSA. V shed 5 bases, J shed 4 bases, and the junction held 15 bases outside the gene matches. The CDR3 region is CASSMLGTMGLAGAETQYF. CDR3 nucleotide sequence: TGTGCCAGCAGCATGCTTGGTACGATGGGACTAGCGGGAGCAGAGACCCAGTACTTC.

The V call is TRBV7-9, the J call TRBJ2-6; 8 bases fit TRBD2. Germline V CDR1 and CDR2: SEHNR, FQNEAQ (reference sequence). V lost 5 bases, J lost 4 bases, and 13 bases stayed unmatched. The CDR3 covers 18 residues. CDR3 in DNA: TGTGCCAGCAGCCGACTCGGGGGGGCCTTGGGAGGGGCCAACGTCCTGACTTTC. Protein: CASSRLGGALGGANVLTF. Based on the CDR3 plus reference TRBV7-9 and TRBJ2-6, the full variable domain is DTGVSQNPRHKITKRGQNVTFRCDPISEHNRLYWYRQTLGQGPEFLTYFQNEAQLEKSRLLSDRFSAERPKGSFSTLEIQRTEQGDSAMYLCASSRLGGALGGANVLTFGAGSRLTVL.

This clone was counted between two and nine times. CDR3 sequence reads: CASAKAGASDTQYF. As DNA, the CDR3 is TGTGCTAGTGCCAAAGCGGGAGCTTCGGATACGCAGTATTTT. The chain employs TRBV12-5 and TRBJ2-3, with 8 bases aligning to TRBD2. The CDR3 totals 14 residues. CDR1 and CDR2 (germline): LGHNT, FRNRAP. V was clipped by 7 bases and J by 6 bases; unmatched bases: 9.

This chain joins TRBV7-9 and TRBJ2-5; no clear D. Germline values: CDR1 SEHNR, CDR2 FQNEAQ (reference sequence). Trimming removed 5 bases at V and 4 bases at J, with 20 bases between. The CDR3 runs to 16 residues. Written as DNA, the CDR3 is TGTGCCAGCAGCCCACGCGTGAGCGCGCTCAGAGAGACCCAGTACTTC. Translation gives CASSPRVSALRETQYF.

The chain couples TRBV18 to TRBJ2-6; D possibly corresponds to TRBD1 (6 bases). Germline CDR1 KGHSH, CDR2 LQKENI. Trimming removed 4 bases at V and 0 bases at J, with 13 bases between. This CDR3 contains 17 residues. This chain's CDR3 is CASSREYRASGANVLTF. The CDR3 coding sequence is TGTGCCAGCTCACGGGAATACAGGGCCTCTGGGGCCAACGTCCTGACTTTC.

The chain uses TRBV6-5 and TRBJ2-1, with 7 bases matching TRBD1. The CDR3 length is 15 residues. V lost 7 bases and J lost 7; bases outside the gene matches: 13. Germline V gene sequence: CDR1 MNHEY, CDR2 SVGAGI. The CDR3 DNA follows: TGTGCCAGCACCTTTTCGAACAGGGGCCGGAATGAGCAGTTCTTC. As protein: CASTFSNRGRNEQFF.

The rearrangement links TRBV5-1 to TRBJ2-7; 10 nucleotides align to TRBD2. The CDR3 contains 13 residues. Trimming at V came to 4 bases and at J to 6 bases, leaving 4 bases not matched to a gene. Germline V lookup: CDR1 SGHRS, CDR2 YFSETQ. This CDR3 is CASSLGLAPEQYF. Written as DNA, the CDR3 is TGCGCCAGCAGCCTGGGACTAGCGCCCGAGCAGTACTTC.

The chain employs TRBV5-1 and TRBJ2-1, with 8 bases matching TRBD1. The CDR3 loop spans 16 amino acids. Germline V gives CDR1 SGHRS, CDR2 YFSETQ. V dropped 1 base and J dropped 7; count of bases not matched to a gene: 10. The CDR3 loop is CASSLTGGGVGNEQFF. Written as DNA, the CDR3 is TGCGCCAGCAGCTTGACAGGGGGAGGTGTGGGGAATGAGCAGTTCTTC.

This chain joins TRBV18 and TRBJ1-6, with D uncertain. The CDR3 is 14 residues long. V lost 4 bases to trimming and J lost 5 bases, with 9 bases between them. Germline lookup yields CDR1 KGHSH and CDR2 LQKENI. In nucleotides, the CDR3 is TGTGCCAGCTCACGAAAGACTGATAATTCACCCCTCCACTTT. Amino acid sequence: CASSRKTDNSPLHF.

The chain couples TRBV7-9 to TRBJ2-7, with D possibly being TRBD1 (6 bases). The CDR3 sequence is 13 residues long. Trimming left V 1 base short and J 2 bases short, with 6 bases between. Germline CDR1 is SEHNR and CDR2 is FQNEAQ (reference sequence). The CDR3 sequence: CASSLGDTYEQYF. The CDR3 DNA is TGTGCCAGCAGCTTAGGGGACACCTACGAGCAGTACTTC.